The present T cell receptor (beta chain) was sequenced within a study of blood T cell repertoires in COVID-19. Study-level information: The samples span acute and convalescent COVID-19 from the United States, Italy and Spain.

Methods used by the authors: Estimates of nucleated cell counts were drawn from the amplification of reference gene primers. Clones were sequenced by immunoSEQ multiplex PCR, and TCRdb holds only the in-frame ones, with some missing. The DNA gave D and trimming, while V, J and clone size come from that table. The sample has over 100,000 clones, approximately 89% seen once. The CDR3 is made up of 12 amino acids. V lost 0 bases and J lost 9, with 8 bases in between. The germline gives CDR1 SGDLS, CDR2 YYNGEE. The chain recombines TRBV9 with TRBJ2-3; D is uncertain. This TCR came from a man aged 35-49 years with acute or convalescent COVID-19. The sequencing input was peripheral blood. Written as DNA, the CDR3 is TGTGCCAGCAGCGTAGAGACTGGAACGCAGTATTTT. It encodes CASSVETGTQYF.